Shown below are 9 T cell receptor beta chains from a single sample sequenced in a study of T cells after yellow fever vaccination. TCRdb reprocessed the 5' RACE reads with MiXCR, giving one entry per CDR3 protein. The profile shows about 120,000 distinct CDR3 sequences, around 9.8% of them singletons. The specimen was CD8+ T cells sorted from PBMCs, collected on the day of the yellow fever booster vaccination. These receptors were obtained from a man aged 18-30 years who received the YFV17D yellow fever vaccine.

This clonotype showed up just a few times. The rearrangement links TRBV12-3 or TRBV12-4 to TRBJ2-3; D unresolved. The CDR3 length is 14 residues. Trimming removed 5 bases from V and 0 bases from J, with 9 bases in between. CDR3 sequence: CASSRPPSTDTQYF. The DNA for the CDR3 is TGTGCCAGCAGTCGGCCCCCTAGCACAGATACGCAGTATTTT.

This clonotype was picked up a small number of times. This chain links TRBV18 with TRBJ2-2; maybe TRBD2 (5 bases). V shed 3 bases and J shed 4 bases, with 9 bases lying between them. Per the germline V gene, CDR1 is KGHSH and CDR2 is LQKENI. This CDR3 contains 14 residues. The chain's CDR3 is CASSPAGGTGELFF. DNA of the CDR3: TGTGCCAGCTCACCGGCAGGAGGCACCGGGGAGCTGTTTTTT. Full variable domain (missing parts from reference TRBV18 and TRBJ2-2): NAGVMQNPRHLVRRRGQEARLRCSPMKGHSHVYWYRQLPEEGLKFMVYLQKENIIDESGMPKERFSAEFPKEGPSILRIQQVVRGDSAAYFCASSPAGGTGELFFGEGSRLTVL.

This chain joins TRBV5-6 and TRBJ2-2; D uncertain. Trimming removed 2 bases at V and 2 bases at J, with 10 bases between. Germline V gives CDR1 SGHDT, CDR2 YYEEEE. The CDR3 loop spans 15 amino acids. The CDR3 coding sequence is TGTGCCAGCAGCTTAGCCCTAGATAACACCGGGGAGCTGTTTTTT. Protein sequence: CASSLALDNTGELFF. Combining the CDR3 with reference TRBV5-6 and TRBJ2-2 gives the whole variable domain DAGVTQSPTHLIKTRGQQVTLRCSPKSGHDTVSWYQQALGQGPQFIFQYYEEEERQRGNFPDRFSGHQFPNYSSELNVNALLLGDSALYLCASSLALDNTGELFFGEGSRLTVL.

The chain has TRBV7-3 and TRBJ2-7, with a tentative D call TRBD2 (6 bases). In germline, CDR1 is SGHTA, CDR2 FQGTGA. V gave up 2 bases and J gave up 2 bases, with 13 bases separating them. The CDR3 contains 15 residues. The CDR3 reads CASSLGAGYAYEQYF. The DNA for the CDR3 is TGTGCCAGCAGCTTAGGGGCGGGGTACGCCTACGAGCAGTACTTC.

CDR3 protein: CASSQASGAVNTGELFF. The CDR3 region has the DNA TGCGCCAGCAGCCAAGCATCAGGGGCTGTGAACACCGGGGAGCTGTTTTTT. V and J are TRBV4-1 and TRBJ2-2; the D gene is possibly TRBD1 (6 bases). Germline V CDR1 and CDR2: MGHRA, YSYEKL. V was trimmed by 1 base and J by 1 base, leaving 13 bases between them. This CDR3 is built from 17 residues.

This clonotype was seen at least ten times. J is TRBJ2-5 and V is TRBV27; D is unclear. This CDR3 comprises 15 residues. Germline assignment: CDR1 MNHEY and CDR2 SMNVEV (reference sequence). The V gene lost 5 bases and the J gene lost 0 bases, with 13 bases spanning the gap. The CDR3 DNA reads TGTGCCAGCAGTCCCGGACCTCCGTACCAAGAGACCCAGTACTTC. Its translation is CASSPGPPYQETQYF.

V and J are TRBV12-3 or TRBV12-4 and TRBJ2-7; no reliable D call. The CDR3 is 13 residues long. V shed 3 bases and J shed 1 base, with 7 bases lying between them. The CDR3 region has the DNA TGTGCCAGCAGTTTTGGCTCTTCCTACGAGCAGTACGTC. Its translation: CASSFGSSYEQYV.

The chain employs TRBV5-6 and TRBJ1-1, with 7 bases matching TRBD1. After removal of 4 bases from V and 0 bases from J, the junction contained 3 bases not matched to a gene. Germline CDR1 reads SGHDT; CDR2 reads YYEEEE. This CDR3 has 14 amino acids. DNA of the CDR3: TGTGCCAGCAGCACGACAGGGATGAACACTGAAGCTTTCTTT. The encoded protein is CASSTTGMNTEAFF. The variable domain in full, completed from reference TRBV5-6 and TRBJ1-1, reads DAGVTQSPTHLIKTRGQQVTLRCSPKSGHDTVSWYQQALGQGPQFIFQYYEEEERQRGNFPDRFSGHQFPNYSSELNVNALLLGDSALYLCASSTTGMNTEAFFGQGTRLTVV.

This clonotype was seen ten or more times. The V call is TRBV4-2, the J call TRBJ1-6; tentatively, D is TRBD1 (6 bases). The CDR3 runs to 14 residues. Germline V lookup: CDR1 LGHNA, CDR2 YNFKEQ. The V and J ends lost 0 bases and 10 bases respectively, with 10 bases between them. The CDR3 loop is CASSQDSGGSPLHF. The CDR3 nucleotides are TGTGCCAGCAGCCAAGACAGCGGGGGCTCACCCCTCCACTTT.